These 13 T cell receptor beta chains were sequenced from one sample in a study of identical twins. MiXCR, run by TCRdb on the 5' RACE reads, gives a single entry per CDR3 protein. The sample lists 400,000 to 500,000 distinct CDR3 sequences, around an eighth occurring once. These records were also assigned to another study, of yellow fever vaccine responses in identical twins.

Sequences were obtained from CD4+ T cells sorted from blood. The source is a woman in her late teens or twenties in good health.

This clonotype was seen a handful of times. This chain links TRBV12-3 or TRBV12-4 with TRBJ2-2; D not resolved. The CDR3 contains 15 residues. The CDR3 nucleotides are TGTGCAAGCCGAAGTCAGGACCTAAACACCGGGGAGCTGTTTTTT. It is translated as CASRSQDLNTGELFF.

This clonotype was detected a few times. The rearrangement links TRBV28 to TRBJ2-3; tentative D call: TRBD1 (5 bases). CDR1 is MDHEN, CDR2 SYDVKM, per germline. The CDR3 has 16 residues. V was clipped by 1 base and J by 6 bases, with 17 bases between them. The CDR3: CASSLLQEYAGDTQYF. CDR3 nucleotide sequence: TGTGCCAGCAGTTTATTACAGGAATACGCTGGGGATACGCAGTATTTT.

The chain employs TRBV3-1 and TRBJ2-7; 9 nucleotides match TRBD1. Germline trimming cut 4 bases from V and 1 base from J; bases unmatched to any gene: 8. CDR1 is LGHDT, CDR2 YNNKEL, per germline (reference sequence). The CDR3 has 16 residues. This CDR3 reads CASSPATGGRSYEQYF. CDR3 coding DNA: TGTGCCAGCAGCCCTGCGACAGGGGGTAGATCCTACGAGCAGTACTTC.

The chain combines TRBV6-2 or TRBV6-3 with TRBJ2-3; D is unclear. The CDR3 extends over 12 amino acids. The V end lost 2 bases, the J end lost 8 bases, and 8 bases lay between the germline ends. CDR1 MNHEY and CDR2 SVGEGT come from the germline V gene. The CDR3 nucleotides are TGTGCCAGCAGTTACGTTGCTGGTACGCAGTATTTT. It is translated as CASSYVAGTQYF.

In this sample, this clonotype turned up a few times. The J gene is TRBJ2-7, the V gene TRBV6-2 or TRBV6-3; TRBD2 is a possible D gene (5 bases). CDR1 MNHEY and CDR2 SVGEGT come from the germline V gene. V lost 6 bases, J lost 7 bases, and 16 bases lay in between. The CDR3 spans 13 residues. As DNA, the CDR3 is TGTGCCAGCAGACAAACTCCGACTATAGAGCAGTACTTC. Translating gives CASRQTPTIEQYF.

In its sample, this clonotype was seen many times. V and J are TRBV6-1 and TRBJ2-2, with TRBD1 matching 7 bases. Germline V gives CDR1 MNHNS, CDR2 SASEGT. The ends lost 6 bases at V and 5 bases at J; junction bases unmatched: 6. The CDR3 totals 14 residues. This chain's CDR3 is CASRTGQQTGELFF. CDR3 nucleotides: TGTGCCAGCAGGACGGGACAGCAAACCGGGGAGCTGTTTTTT.

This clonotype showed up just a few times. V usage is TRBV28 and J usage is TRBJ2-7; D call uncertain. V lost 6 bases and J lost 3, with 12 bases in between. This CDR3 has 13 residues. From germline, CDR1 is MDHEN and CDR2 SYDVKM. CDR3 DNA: TGTGCCAGCAGGGGGTCTGTGCTCTACGAGCAGTACTTC. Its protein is CASRGSVLYEQYF.

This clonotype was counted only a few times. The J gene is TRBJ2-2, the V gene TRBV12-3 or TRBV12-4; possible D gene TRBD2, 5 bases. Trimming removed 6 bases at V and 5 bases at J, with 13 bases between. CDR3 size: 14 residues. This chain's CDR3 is CASSLAKGTGELFF. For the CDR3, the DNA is TGTGCCAGCAGCCTAGCAAAGGGTACCGGGGAGCTGTTTTTT.

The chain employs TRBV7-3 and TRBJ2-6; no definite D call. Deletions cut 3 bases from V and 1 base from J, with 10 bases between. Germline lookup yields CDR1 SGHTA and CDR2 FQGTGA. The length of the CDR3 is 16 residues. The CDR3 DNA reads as TGTGCCAGCAGCTTCATTTCACGATCTGGGGCCAACGTCCTGACTTTC. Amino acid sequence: CASSFISRSGANVLTF.

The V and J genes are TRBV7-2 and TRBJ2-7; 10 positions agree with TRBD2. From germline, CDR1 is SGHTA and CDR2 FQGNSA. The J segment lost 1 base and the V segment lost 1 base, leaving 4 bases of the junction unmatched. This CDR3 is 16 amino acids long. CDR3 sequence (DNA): TGTGCCAGCAGCTTAGGACCAGCGGGAGGGTCCTACGAGCAGTACTTC. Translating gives CASSLGPAGGSYEQYF.

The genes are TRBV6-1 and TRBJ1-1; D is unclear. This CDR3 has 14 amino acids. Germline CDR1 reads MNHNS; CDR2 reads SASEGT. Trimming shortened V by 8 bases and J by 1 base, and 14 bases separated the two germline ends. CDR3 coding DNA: TGTGCCAGCGTCGCTGATAGCAGGAACACTGAAGCTTTCTTT. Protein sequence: CASVADSRNTEAFF.

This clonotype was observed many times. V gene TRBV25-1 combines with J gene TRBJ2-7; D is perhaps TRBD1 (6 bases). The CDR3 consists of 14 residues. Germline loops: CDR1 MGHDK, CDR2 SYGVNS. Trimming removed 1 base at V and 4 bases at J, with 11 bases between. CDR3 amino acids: CASSESGTNYEQYF. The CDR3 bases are TGTGCCAGCAGTGAATCTGGGACAAATTACGAGCAGTACTTC.

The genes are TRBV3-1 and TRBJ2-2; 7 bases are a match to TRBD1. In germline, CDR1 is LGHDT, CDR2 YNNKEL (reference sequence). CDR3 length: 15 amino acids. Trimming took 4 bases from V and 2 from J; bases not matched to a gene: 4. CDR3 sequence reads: CASSPRDSNTGELFF. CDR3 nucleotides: TGTGCCAGCAGCCCCCGGGACAGTAACACCGGGGAGCTGTTTTTT.